This T cell receptor beta chain was obtained from a study of blood T cell repertoires in COVID-19 (dated by TCRdb to 2020 to 2021). The study in broad terms: Samples from collaborators originated in the United States, Italy and Spain and spanned both the acute and convalescent phases of COVID-19. The prospective study material was composed of cDNA or gDNA derived from T cells, B-cell-depleted T cells, or PBMCs. Subjects who had been exposed to COVID-19, were actively infected with it, or had recovered from it provided the deeply sampled blood TCRbeta repertoires that made up the dataset. A freely available public database, intended as a resource for researchers studying the immune response to SARS-CoV-2, is where the repertoires were released. The samples were drawn from the first 160 participants of the ongoing ImmuneRACE study and from 1,200 or so subjects provided by 6 global collaborators. A de-identified subject ID, COVID-19 status, age in years and sex were almost always included in the sample metadata. Where available, HLA class I and class II types were obtained from metadata supplied by the sample provider rather than from assay-based typing. Study-level results and caveats: Clinical and demographic metadata were provided uncurated, with the amount varying by source and participant.

As to this clone: It has no known antigen specificity. Per-base qualities were not stored, and no clone one base away is much larger.

Including cysteine and phenylalanine, the CDR3 has 14 amino acids. Only the CDR3 DNA is retained, 42 bases long and in frame from the first base. Between the V and J ends, shortened by 1 base and 7 bases respectively, the junction contains 13 bases. From a lookup of the germline V gene (reference sequence), CDR1 and CDR2 are LGHDT and YNNKEL. The immunoSEQ Assay, a bias-controlled multiplex PCR, was used to amplify TCRbeta CDR3 regions from genomic DNA. In the original analysis: The number of nucleated cells in each sample was estimated from the amplification of reference gene primers within the assay. To quantify the absolute abundance of each unique TCRbeta CDR3 rearrangement, sequence reads were collapsed and filtered. For each sample, productive Simpson clonality was calculated as the square root of Simpson's diversity index over productive rearrangements. Entries here come from immuneACCESS through TCRdb and include only in-frame sequences with V and J called. Some clones fail to appear in such tables; in the studies checked, an unresolved V gene covers under half of the shortfall, and the cause of the remainder is unknown. V and J calls plus clone size are reproduced from that table; the DNA served to infer D and trimming. The sample records 130,000 to 150,000 clones, approximately 81% of which are singletons. The ten largest clonotypes hold approximately 38% of the sample.

The collaborating institutions used their own protocols to collect whole blood in K2EDTA tubes. For TCRbeta analysis, collaborator samples were shipped as frozen whole blood, as isolated PBMCs, or as DNA extracted from either sample type. The sequence was collected from a human donor in a cohort sampled during active COVID-19. Recombination connected TRBV3-1 (or the pseudogene TRBV3-2) to TRBJ1-1; the D gene lacks a confident call. The sequenced material came from peripheral blood. The CDR3 corresponds to CASSQVRAGDEAFF. The sequenced DNA: TGTGCCAGCAGCCAAGTGCGGGCAGGTGATGAAGCTTTCTTT.